The clone carrying this TCR beta chain came up a few times. Its target is not known. The sample belongs to a study of T cells after yellow fever vaccination. General observations from the study: The CD4 compartment and the CD8 compartment contained a small share of clonotypes in common. Once the booster was given, most primary-vaccination clones reappeared, at 95% to 97% for CD4 and more than 85% for CD8.

The CDR3 is 14 residues long. V was clipped by 1 base and J by 7 bases, with 13 bases between them. Germline-derived CDR1 and CDR2 are MGHRA and YSYEKL. Template switching by 5'RACE produced TCR cDNA, adding a universal primer site and UMIs. TCRdb redid the calling of the 5' RACE reads with MiXCR, one entry per CDR3 protein. The profile shows about 340,000 distinct CDR3 sequences, approximately 9% of them singletons. The chain employs TRBV4-1 and TRBJ1-2; D is uncertain. This TCR was sampled from a man aged 18-30 years who received the YFV17D yellow fever vaccine. Sample: PBMCs, taken on the day of the first yellow fever vaccination. The CDR3 protein is CASSQVLTAGGYTF. The CDR3 DNA is TGCGCCAGCAGCCAAGTCCTAACAGCGGGTGGCTACACCTTC.